A selection of T cell receptor beta chains follows, all from one sample in a study of blood T cell repertoires in COVID-19. Produced via immunoSEQ multiplex PCR; TCRdb's table is partial and in-frame only. Of tens of thousands of clones in the sample, 85% to 90% were seen once. Source material: peripheral blood. Every receptor here comes from a man between 65 and 80 years old with acute or convalescent COVID-19. Each CDR3 is given with its conserved first and last residue. D genes are given only for firm matches. The size entry is marked missing in some rows and otherwise reads once, few, many or a size class.

CDR3aa	CDR3nt	abundance	d_gene	j_gene	v_gene
CASSLAEGLSTDTQYF	TGTGCCAGCAGCTTAGCAGAGGGACTTAGCACAGATACGCAGTATTTT	.	.	TRBJ2-3	TRBV7-9
CASSWTGGDQPQHF	TGTGCCAGCAGCTGGACAGGGGGGGATCAGCCCCAGCATTTT	once	TRBD1	TRBJ1-5	TRBV3-1/TRBV3-2
CASSQDLSGTSGKRYF	TGTGCCAGCAGCCAAGATCTTTCAGGGACTAGCGGGAAGCGGTACTTC	.	TRBD2	TRBJ2-7	TRBV3-1/TRBV3-2
CASSLLEGRGTDTQYF	TGTGCCAGCAGCCTCCTGGAGGGGCGAGGCACAGATACGCAGTATTTT	.	.	TRBJ2-3	TRBV9
CSASRNEQFF	TGCAGTGCTAGTCGCAATGAGCAGTTCTTC	few	.	TRBJ2-1	TRBV20-1
CASRRDGRSYEQYF	TGTGCCAGTAGGCGGGACGGCCGCTCCTACGAGCAGTACTTC	once	.	TRBJ2-7	TRBV19
CASSFMRAPGTQYF	TGTGCCAGCAGCTTTATGAGGGCCCCCGGGACCCAGTACTTC	once	.	TRBJ2-5	TRBV7-9
CASRLTSGGYEQYF	TGTGCCAGCAGACTGACTAGCGGGGGGTACGAGCAGTACTTC	once	TRBD2	TRBJ2-7	TRBV3-1/TRBV3-2
CATQEGTGGNEQFF	TGCGCCACTCAAGAGGGCACAGGGGGAAATGAGCAGTTCTTC	.	TRBD1	TRBJ2-1	TRBV5-1
CASSGLQGSGNTIYF	TGTGCCAGCAGTGGCTTACAGGGATCTGGAAACACCATATATTTT	.	.	TRBJ1-3	TRBV25-1
CASSSQGAGELFF	TGTGCCAGCAGCTCACAGGGGGCCGGGGAGCTGTTTTTT	.	TRBD1	TRBJ2-2	TRBV7-2
CASSSLRGAYAPDTQYF	TGCGCCAGCAGTAGCCTTCGGGGGGCCTACGCCCCAGATACGCAGTATTTT	.	.	TRBJ2-3	TRBV10-1
CASSPFRGREKLFF	TGCGCCAGCAGCCCATTCAGGGGTCGGGAAAAACTGTTTTTT	few	.	TRBJ1-4	TRBV4-1
CASSHRANTGELFF	TGTGCCAGCAGCCACCGGGCGAACACCGGGGAGCTGTTTTTT	.	.	TRBJ2-2	TRBV14
CASSRFSQGGQPQHF	TGTGCCAGCAGCCGCTTCTCGCAGGGGGGTCAGCCCCAGCATTTT	once	TRBD1	TRBJ1-5	TRBV3-1/TRBV3-2
CASSQGGGMNQPQHF	TGCGCCAGCAGCCAAGGGGGGGGGATGAATCAGCCCCAGCATTTT	.	.	TRBJ1-5	TRBV4-3
CASSLASGLAGWKGEQFF	TGCGCCAGCAGTCTGGCCTCGGGACTAGCGGGATGGAAGGGTGAGCAGTTCTTC	.	TRBD2	TRBJ2-1	TRBV10-2
CASSPTTTNTGELFF	TGTGCCAGCTCACCGACGACAACGAACACCGGGGAGCTGTTTTTT	.	.	TRBJ2-2	TRBV18
CASSFGSGLGTGELFF	TGTGCCAGCAGCTTTGGATCAGGGCTGGGCACCGGGGAGCTGTTTTTT	.	.	TRBJ2-2	TRBV5-5
CASSDRGVGETQYF	TGTGCCAGCAGTGACAGGGGAGTAGGGGAGACCCAGTACTTC	.	TRBD1	TRBJ2-5	TRBV6-2/TRBV6-3
CASSKQGQMNTEAFF	TGTGCCAGCAGTAAACAGGGACAGATGAACACTGAAGCTTTCTTT	.	TRBD1	TRBJ1-1	TRBV6-2/TRBV6-3
CASSSTGIGLDF	TGTGCCAGCAGCTCGACAGGGATTGGGCTTGACTTC	.	TRBD1	TRBJ2-7	TRBV7-9
CASSADRDYEQYF	TGTGCCAGCAGCGCGGACAGGGACTACGAGCAGTACTTC	.	TRBD1	TRBJ2-7	TRBV13
CATSDFESGVSFEQFF	TGTGCCACCAGTGATTTTGAAAGCGGGGTTAGCTTTGAGCAGTTCTTC	.	TRBD2	TRBJ2-1	TRBV24-1
CASSQVEGRETQYF	TGTGCCAGCAGCCAAGTGGAGGGGAGAGAGACCCAGTACTTC	.	.	TRBJ2-5	TRBV14
CASSMNVGKKNEQFF	TGTGCCAGCAGCATGAATGTTGGCAAGAAAAATGAGCAGTTCTTC	.	.	TRBJ2-1	TRBV7-2
CASSLLPGGLAAYEQYF	TGTGCCAGCAGCCTACTCCCGGGGGGGCTGGCGGCCTACGAGCAGTACTTC	.	TRBD2	TRBJ2-7	TRBV11-2
CASSYPLTGLITGELFF	TGTGCCAGCAGTTACCCCCTCACGGGTCTAATCACCGGGGAGCTGTTTTTT	.	.	TRBJ2-2	TRBV6-2/TRBV6-3
CAWRKSSSLEQYF	TGTGCCTGGAGAAAGTCTAGCAGCCTCGAGCAGTACTTC	.	.	TRBJ2-7	TRBV30
CASSYEVATNTGELFF	TGTGCCAGCAGTTACGAGGTAGCGACGAACACCGGGGAGCTGTTTTTT	.	.	TRBJ2-2	TRBV6-5
CASSEARMSKLFF	TGTGCCAGCAGCGAGGCCCGTATGAGTAAGCTGTTTTTT	.	.	TRBJ2-2	TRBV7-9
CASSSPGQHYGYTF	TGTGCCAGCAGTTCCCCGGGACAGCACTATGGCTACACCTTC	.	TRBD1	TRBJ1-2	TRBV28
CASSPDGGGNYEQYF	TGTGCCAGCAGTCCCGACGGGGGGGGAAACTACGAGCAGTACTTC	once	TRBD2	TRBJ2-7	TRBV6-2/TRBV6-3
CASSLPGRGIGTNEKLFF	TGTGCCAGCAGCTTACCTGGCAGGGGTATAGGAACTAATGAAAAACTGTTTTTT	.	.	TRBJ1-4	TRBV13
CASSLDSYEQYF	TGTGCCAGCAGCTTGGACAGCTACGAGCAGTACTTC	.	.	TRBJ2-7	TRBV11-2
CASSLAGGETTNANTGELFF	TGTGCTAGCAGCTTAGCGGGCGGGGAAACAACCAACGCGAACACCGGGGAGCTGTTTTTT	.	TRBD2	TRBJ2-2	TRBV7-7
CASSVERGGQETQYF	TGTGCCAGCAGTGTAGAGCGGGGGGGGCAAGAGACCCAGTACTTC	.	TRBD2	TRBJ2-5	TRBV2
CASSGVRALFGGYTF	TGTGCCAGCAGTGGGGTGCGGGCCCTTTTTGGAGGCTACACCTTC	.	.	TRBJ1-2	TRBV2
CASSLAQNTEAFF	TGCGCCAGCAGCTTGGCCCAGAACACTGAAGCTTTCTTT	.	.	TRBJ1-1	TRBV5-1
CASSYLEGQGNTEAFF	TGTGCCAGCAGCTACCTGGAGGGACAGGGGAACACTGAAGCTTTCTTT	.	TRBD1	TRBJ1-1	TRBV7-2
CASSSQGAFYGYTF	TGTGCCAGCAGCTCGCAGGGGGCTTTCTATGGCTACACCTTC	once	TRBD1	TRBJ1-2	TRBV7-9
CASSSPSGSSYNEQFF	TGTGCCAGCAGCTCGCCCAGCGGGAGTTCCTACAATGAGCAGTTCTTC	.	TRBD2	TRBJ2-1	TRBV2
CASTTGLAGVGDTQYF	TGTGCCAGCACTACCGGACTAGCGGGAGTAGGAGATACGCAGTATTTT	.	TRBD2	TRBJ2-3	TRBV25-1
CASSNTGSSEQFF	TGTGCCAGCAGTAATACAGGGTCGAGTGAGCAGTTCTTC	.	.	TRBJ2-1	TRBV6-2/TRBV6-3
CASSQGLLLAGPYNEQFF	TGCGCCAGCAGCCAAGGGCTCCTACTAGCGGGCCCCTACAATGAGCAGTTCTTC	.	TRBD2	TRBJ2-1	TRBV4-3
CASSKGGDRGRGNTIYF	TGTGCCAGCAGCAAAGGAGGAGACAGGGGGCGAGGAAACACCATATATTTT	.	.	TRBJ1-3	TRBV21-1
CASSFAQGGYTF	TGTGCCAGCAGTTTTGCCCAGGGGGGCTACACCTTC	.	.	TRBJ1-2	TRBV12-3/TRBV12-4
CASSQVQGRNQPQHF	TGCGCCAGCAGCCAAGTCCAGGGCCGGAATCAGCCCCAGCATTTT	.	.	TRBJ1-5	TRBV4-3